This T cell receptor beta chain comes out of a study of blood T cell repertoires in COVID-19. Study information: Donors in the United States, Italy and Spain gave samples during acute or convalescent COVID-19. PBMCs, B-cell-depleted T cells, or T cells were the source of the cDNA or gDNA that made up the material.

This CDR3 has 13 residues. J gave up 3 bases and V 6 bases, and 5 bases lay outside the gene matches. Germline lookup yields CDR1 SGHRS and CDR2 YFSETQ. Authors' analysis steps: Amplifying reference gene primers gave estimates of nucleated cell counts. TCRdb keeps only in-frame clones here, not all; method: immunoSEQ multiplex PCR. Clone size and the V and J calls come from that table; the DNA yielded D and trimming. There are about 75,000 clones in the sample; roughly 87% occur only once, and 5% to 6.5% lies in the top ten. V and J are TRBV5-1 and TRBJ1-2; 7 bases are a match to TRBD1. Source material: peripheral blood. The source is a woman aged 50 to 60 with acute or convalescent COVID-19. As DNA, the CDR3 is TGCGCCAGCACGGTCGACAGGGACTATGGCTACACCTTC. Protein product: CASTVDRDYGYTF. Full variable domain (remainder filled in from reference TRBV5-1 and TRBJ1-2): KAGVTQTPRYLIKTRGQQVTLSCSPISGHRSVSWYQQTPGQGLQFLFEYFSETQRNKGNFPGRFSGRQFSNSRSEMNVSTLELGDSALYLCASTVDRDYGYTFGSGTRLTVV.